The 6 T cell receptor beta chains listed next were all sequenced from one sample in a study of OX40 agonist ivuxolimab in advanced cancers. Library method: the immunoSEQ multiplex PCR assay. TCRdb's version of the immuneACCESS table is confined to in-frame rearrangements and falls short of the full clone set. An unresolved V gene accounts for under half of the shortfall where checked; the remainder is of unknown origin. Recorded for this sample are over 60,000 clones; about 85% of them occurred a single time. The leading ten clones occupy 2% of the sample. The specimen comprised CD4+ or CD8+ T cells sorted from blood, sampled in a trial of the OX40 agonist ivuxolimab. The source of these receptors is an adult with an advanced solid tumor such as melanoma, head and neck, liver or kidney cancer.

The chain uses TRBV28 and TRBJ2-1, with 11 bases aligning to TRBD2. CDR3 length: 16 residues. V lost 10 bases and J lost 3; bases outside the gene matches: 11. CDR1 is MDHEN and CDR2 is SYDVKM in the germline V gene. CDR3 bases: TGTGCCACCCTACCAAACGGACTAGCGGGCTACAATGAGCAGTTCTTC. Translation gives CATLPNGLAGYNEQFF. The full variable domain, with the rest looked up from reference TRBV28 and TRBJ2-1, is DVKVTQSSRYLVKRTGEKVFLECVQDMDHENMFWYRQDPGLGLRLIYFSYDVKMKEKGDIPEGYSVSREKKERFSLILESASTNQTSMYLCATLPNGLAGYNEQFFGPGTRLTVL.

A single count supports this clone. The chain links TRBV4-3 to TRBJ2-3, with TRBD2 identical over 16 bases. With 4 bases clipped from V and 4 bases from J, the junction kept 8 bases outside the gene matches. The CDR3 is made up of 18 amino acids. CDR1 is LGHNA, CDR2 YSLEER, per germline. The CDR3 DNA sequence: TGCGCCAGCAGCCCGCGTACGGGACTAGCGGGAGGGCCAGATACGCAGTATTTT. Encoded protein: CASSPRTGLAGGPDTQYF.

The chain joins TRBV29-1 to TRBJ2-7, with TRBD2 matching 10 bases. V lost 6 bases and J lost 11; bases outside the gene matches: 13. Germline V gene sequence: CDR1 SQVTM, CDR2 ANQGSEA. The CDR3 spans 13 residues. The CDR3 nucleotides read TGCAGCGTGGCCGGGACTAGCGCTGAGGGAGAGTACTTC. This gives the protein CSVAGTSAEGEYF.

The J gene is TRBJ2-3, the V gene TRBV18; D remains ambiguous. CDR1 is KGHSH and CDR2 is LQKENI in the germline V gene. The V end was cut by 1 base, the J end by 4 bases, with 6 bases between. The length of the CDR3 is 13 residues. The CDR3 here is CASSPRLADTQYF. The CDR3 coding sequence is TGTGCCAGCTCACCACGTCTGGCAGATACGCAGTATTTT.

Only one count was recorded for this clone. This chain links TRBV29-1 with TRBJ1-4; 8 bases align to TRBD1. J gave up 7 bases and V 7 bases, and 5 bases lay outside the gene matches. From germline, CDR1 is SQVTM and CDR2 ANQGSEA. CDR3 length: 12 amino acids. This chain's CDR3 is CSGRTGSEKLFF. CDR3 nucleotides: TGCAGCGGCAGGACAGGGAGTGAAAAACTGTTTTTT.

The table lists this clone with a count of one. The chain uses TRBV28 and TRBJ1-5; 8 nucleotides align to TRBD1. Germline lookup yields CDR1 MDHEN and CDR2 SYDVKM. V shed 4 bases, J shed 4 bases, and the junction held 3 bases outside the gene matches. The CDR3 is made up of 14 amino acids. CDR3 amino acids: CASSWGQENQPQHF. The CDR3 DNA is TGTGCCAGCAGTTGGGGACAGGAAAATCAGCCCCAGCATTTT.